One and the same sample provided the 5 T cell receptor beta chains below, sequenced in a study of blood T cell repertoires in COVID-19. The protocol was immunoSEQ multiplex PCR, while the TCRdb copy is restricted to in-frame clones and leaves out a portion. The sample has 150,000 to 200,000 clones, roughly four fifths seen once. What was sequenced was peripheral blood. The source is a woman at least 80 years old with acute or convalescent COVID-19.

The chain joins TRBV7-2 to TRBJ2-1; D is possibly TRBD1 (5 bases). V was shortened by 2 bases and J by 2 bases, with 13 bases between the two germline ends. The CDR3 totals 16 residues. Germline loops: CDR1 SGHTA, CDR2 FQGNSA. The CDR3, as DNA: TGTGCCAGCAGCTTATTTCGGCAGGGAACCTACAATGAGCAGTTCTTC. It codes for CASSLFRQGTYNEQFF.

The CDR3, as DNA: TGTGCCATCAGTGAGACACAGGGGGCAGGTCGTAGTGGCTACACCTTC. It codes for CAISETQGAGRSGYTF. The rearrangement uses TRBV10-3 and TRBJ1-2; TRBD1 agrees at 9 bases. The CDR3 length is 16 residues. Germline V gives CDR1 ENHRY, CDR2 SYGVKD. Germline trimming cut 2 bases from V and 7 bases from J; bases unmatched to any gene: 11.

V usage is TRBV18 and J usage is TRBJ1-5; D remains ambiguous. Germline V gives CDR1 KGHSH, CDR2 LQKENI. Trimming took off 5 bases at V and 5 bases at J, with 10 bases between the two ends. The CDR3 runs to 13 residues. In nucleotides, the CDR3 is TGTGCCAGCTCAACAGAGTTGGATCAGCCCCAGCATTTT. As protein: CASSTELDQPQHF.

In this sample, this clone turned up once. The chain joins TRBV5-8 to TRBJ1-2, with a tentative D call TRBD1 (5 bases). Trimming removed 1 base at V and 7 bases at J, with 11 bases between. This CDR3 spans 13 amino acids. Germline loops: CDR1 SGHTS, CDR2 YDEGEE. As DNA, the CDR3 is TGTGCCAGCAGCTTGAAGGGGTCGGGTGGCTACACCTTC. Amino acids: CASSLKGSGGYTF.

This clone was detected a few times. V gene TRBV28 combines with J gene TRBJ2-7, with 11 bases identical to TRBD2. After removal of 2 bases from V and 5 bases from J, the junction contained 5 bases not matched to a gene. The germline gives CDR1 MDHEN, CDR2 SYDVKM. The CDR3 contains 15 residues. The CDR3, as DNA: TGTGCCAGCAGTTTACAACTAGCGGGAGTCCACGAGCAGTACTTC. It translates to CASSLQLAGVHEQYF. The entire variable domain, with the rest obtained from reference TRBV28 and TRBJ2-7, is as follows: DVKVTQSSRYLVKRTGEKVFLECVQDMDHENMFWYRQDPGLGLRLIYFSYDVKMKEKGDIPEGYSVSREKKERFSLILESASTNQTSMYLCASSLQLAGVHEQYFGPGTRLTVT.